These 17 T cell receptor beta chains were sequenced from one sample in a study of blood T cell repertoires in COVID-19. Sequencing used immunoSEQ multiplex PCR; TCRdb keeps in-frame clones, though not all of them. This table holds about 240,000 clones, approximately 86% found once. The specimen was PBMCs or T cells enriched from blood (not recorded which). All receptors come from a woman in her 40s with acute COVID-19.

The rearrangement links TRBV5-1 to TRBJ2-7; 8 nucleotides align to TRBD2. Germline V gene sequence: CDR1 SGHRS, CDR2 YFSETQ. The CDR3 totals 16 residues. Unmatched junction bases numbered 14, after V lost 2 bases and J lost 7 bases. The DNA of the CDR3 is TGCGCCAGCAGCTTACCAAGCGGGAGATTTGTGGGTGAGCAGTACTTC. This encodes CASSLPSGRFVGEQYF.

This clone was seen a single time. The chain combines TRBV11-2 with TRBJ2-5; 12 nucleotides match TRBD2. V lost 0 bases to trimming and J lost 4 bases; unmatched junction nucleotides: 6. Germline CDR1 reads SGHAT; CDR2 reads FQNNGV. The CDR3 extends over 17 amino acids. CDR3 in amino acids: CASSLDWTSGIRETQYF. CDR3 coding DNA: TGTGCCAGCAGCTTAGATTGGACTAGCGGGATACGAGAGACCCAGTACTTC.

This sequence joins TRBV6-5 and TRBJ1-1; 9 bases line up with TRBD1. There are 14 residues in the CDR3. Germline V lookup: CDR1 MNHEY, CDR2 SVGAGI. V trimming: 6 bases; J trimming: 4 bases; junction bases outside the gene matches: 6. CDR3 in amino acids: CASSHRGRGTEAFF. CDR3 coding DNA: TGTGCCAGCAGCCACAGGGGGCGCGGCACTGAAGCTTTCTTT.

The gene calls are TRBV11-3 and TRBJ2-7; D gene ambiguous. V dropped 0 bases and J dropped 3 bases, with 6 bases sitting between them. Per germline, CDR1 SGHNT and CDR2 YENEEA. The CDR3 length is 13 residues. CDR3 amino acids: CASSLEENYEQYF. For the CDR3, the DNA is TGTGCCAGCAGCTTAGAAGAGAACTACGAGCAGTACTTC.

V is TRBV21-1 and J is TRBJ1-6; TRBD1, as called in the table, went unchecked against the DNA. TRBV21-1 is annotated as a pseudogene. The CDR3 is 16 residues long. CDR3: CASSKQGGQGFSPLHF. For the CDR3, the DNA is TGTGCCAGCAGCAAACAGGGGGGACAGGGCTTTTCACCCCTCCACTTT.

This clone was counted once. The chain uses TRBV9 and TRBJ1-4, with D possibly matching TRBD1 (5 bases). Trimming removed 0 bases at V and 0 bases at J, with 6 bases between. The germline V gene has CDR1 SGDLS and CDR2 YYNGEE. The CDR3 length is 15 residues. The CDR3 loop reads CASSVEGTTNEKLFF. CDR3 DNA sequence: TGTGCCAGCAGCGTAGAGGGGACAACTAATGAAAAACTGTTTTTT.

The V gene is TRBV11-2, the J gene TRBJ2-2; 7 nucleotides align to TRBD1. Germline CDR1 is SGHAT and CDR2 is FQNNGV. The junction had 1 base not matched to a gene; V was cut back by 5 bases and J by 1 base. The CDR3 is made up of 14 amino acids. Here the CDR3 reads CASSGDRNTGELFF. CDR3 in DNA: TGTGCCAGCAGCGGGGACAGGAACACCGGGGAGCTGTTTTTT.

The chain uses TRBV27 and TRBJ1-2, with D unclear. Germline V gene lookup returns CDR1 MNHEY and CDR2 SMNVEV (reference sequence). The CDR3 sequence is 13 residues long. V lost 3 bases and J lost 4, with 9 bases in between. Here the CDR3 reads CASSFGLAYGYTF. CDR3 coding DNA: TGTGCCAGCAGTTTTGGTTTGGCCTATGGCTACACCTTC.

The J gene is TRBJ2-7, the V gene TRBV11-2; 8 nucleotides align to TRBD1. Germline values: CDR1 SGHAT, CDR2 FQNNGV. The CDR3 spans 13 residues. Trimming at V came to 7 bases and at J to 6 bases, leaving 8 bases not matched to a gene. CDR3 sequence reads: CASNRQGRSEQYF. The CDR3 bases are TGTGCCAGCAATAGACAGGGGAGGAGCGAGCAGTACTTC. Based on the CDR3 plus reference TRBV11-2 and TRBJ2-7, the full variable domain is EAGVAQSPRYKIIEKRQSVAFWCNPISGHATLYWYQQILGQGPKLLIQFQNNGVVDDSQLPKDRFSAERLKGVDSTLKIQPAKLEDSAVYLCASNRQGRSEQYFGPGTRLTVT.

V and J are TRBV25-1 and TRBJ2-3; TRBD2 agrees at 12 bases. The CDR3 runs to 16 residues. The V gene end was trimmed by 3 bases and the J gene end by 5 bases; junction bases not matched to a gene: 6. The germline V gene encodes CDR1 MGHDK and CDR2 SYGVNS. CDR3 sequence (DNA): TGTGCCAGCAGTGACGGGACTAGCGGGTTAGAAGATACGCAGTATTTT. It is translated as CASSDGTSGLEDTQYF.

J is TRBJ1-4 and V is TRBV5-1; possible D gene TRBD1, 5 bases. The germline CDR1 and CDR2 sequences are SGHRS and YFSETQ. Trimming cost V 0 bases and J 0 bases, with 15 bases left between them. The CDR3 contains 18 residues. This CDR3 reads CASSLAGRARSTNEKLFF. The CDR3 bases are TGCGCCAGCAGCTTGGCGGGCAGGGCCCGATCAACTAATGAAAAACTGTTTTTT.

Note on this clone: The same CDR3 is also encoded by other DNA sequences in this sample. This chain uses TRBV5-1 with TRBJ2-7, with D perhaps TRBD2 (6 bases). CDR3 size: 14 residues. CDR1 SGHRS and CDR2 YFSETQ come from the germline V gene. Trimming shortened V by 0 bases and J by 0 bases, and 7 bases separated the two germline ends. This CDR3 is CASSLGRGSYEQYF. The CDR3 region has the DNA TGCGCCAGCAGCTTGGGGAGGGGCTCCTACGAGCAGTACTTC.

The J gene is TRBJ1-3, the V gene TRBV3-1 (or the pseudogene TRBV3-2); D gene ambiguous. Germline CDR1 is LGHDT and CDR2 is YNNKEL (reference sequence). V gave up 0 bases and J gave up 0 bases, with 6 bases separating them. The CDR3 is 15 amino acids. The chain's CDR3 is CASSQDLFSGNTIYF. CDR3 in DNA: TGTGCCAGCAGCCAAGATCTGTTCTCTGGAAACACCATATATTTT.

The chain links TRBV27 to TRBJ1-2; TRBD1 is a possible D gene (5 bases). V lost 3 bases and J lost 4, with 18 bases in between. Germline CDR1 MNHEY, CDR2 SMNVEV (reference sequence). CDR3 size: 16 residues. Here the CDR3 reads CASSFVPLGLGYGYTF. The DNA for the CDR3 is TGTGCCAGCAGTTTCGTTCCACTGGGGCTTGGCTATGGCTACACCTTC.

This chain links TRBV7-9 with TRBJ2-1; D is possibly TRBD1 (5 bases). The V gene lost 5 bases and the J gene lost 9 bases, with 17 bases spanning the gap. Germline V gene sequence: CDR1 SEHNR, CDR2 FQNEAQ (reference sequence). The CDR3 is 14 amino acids. In nucleotides, the CDR3 is TGTGCCAGCAGCCCCAATTGGGGCCAGGGTGAGCAGTTCTTC. It is translated as CASSPNWGQGEQFF.

This clone is a singleton in its sample. The V and J genes are TRBV2 and TRBJ2-3; D is perhaps TRBD2 (5 bases). V gave up 7 bases and J gave up 4 bases, with 15 bases separating them. CDR1 and CDR2 from the germline V gene are SNHLY and FYNNEI. The CDR3 contains 14 residues. This CDR3 is CASTEEAWSDTQYF. CDR3 bases: TGTGCCAGCACCGAGGAGGCTTGGTCAGATACGCAGTATTTT.

The rearrangement links TRBV7-9 to TRBJ1-4, with D possibly being TRBD1 (5 bases). This CDR3 comprises 15 residues. Germline CDR1 reads SEHNR; CDR2 reads FQNEAQ (reference sequence). Deletions cut 5 bases from V and 2 bases from J, with 12 bases between. The CDR3 bases are TGTGCCAGCAGCCACTGGGAGGGGACTAATGAAAAACTGTTTTTT. This gives the protein CASSHWEGTNEKLFF.